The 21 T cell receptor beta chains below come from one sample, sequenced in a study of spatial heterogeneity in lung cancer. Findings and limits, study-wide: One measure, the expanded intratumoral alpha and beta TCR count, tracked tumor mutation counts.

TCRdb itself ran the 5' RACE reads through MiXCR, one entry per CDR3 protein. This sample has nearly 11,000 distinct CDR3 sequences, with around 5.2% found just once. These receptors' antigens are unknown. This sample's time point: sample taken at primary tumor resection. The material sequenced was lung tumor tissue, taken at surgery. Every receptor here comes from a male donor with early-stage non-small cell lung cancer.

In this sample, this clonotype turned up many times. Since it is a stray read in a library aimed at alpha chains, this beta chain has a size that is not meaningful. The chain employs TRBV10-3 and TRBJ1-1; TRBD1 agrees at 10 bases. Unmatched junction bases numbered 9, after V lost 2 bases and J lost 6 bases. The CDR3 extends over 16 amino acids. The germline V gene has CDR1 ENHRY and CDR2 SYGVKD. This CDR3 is CAISEPFSGQGSEAFF. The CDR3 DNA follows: TGTGCCATCAGTGAGCCCTTTTCGGGACAGGGGTCTGAAGCTTTCTTT.

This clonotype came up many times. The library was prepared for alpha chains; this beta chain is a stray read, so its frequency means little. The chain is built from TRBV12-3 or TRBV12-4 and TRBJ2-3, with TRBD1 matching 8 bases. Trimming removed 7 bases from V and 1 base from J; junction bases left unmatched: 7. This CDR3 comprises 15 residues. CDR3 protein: CASTQTGVGTDTQYF. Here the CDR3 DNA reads TGTGCCAGCACCCAGACAGGGGTAGGCACAGATACGCAGTATTTT.

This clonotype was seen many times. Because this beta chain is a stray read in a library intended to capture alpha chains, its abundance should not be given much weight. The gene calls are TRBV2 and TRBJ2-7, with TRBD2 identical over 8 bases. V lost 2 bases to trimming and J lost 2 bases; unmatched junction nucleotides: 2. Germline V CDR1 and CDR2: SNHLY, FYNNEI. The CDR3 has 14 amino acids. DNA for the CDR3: TGTGCCAGCAGTGAACCGCGGGGGGCCTACGAGCAGTACTTC. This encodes CASSEPRGAYEQYF.

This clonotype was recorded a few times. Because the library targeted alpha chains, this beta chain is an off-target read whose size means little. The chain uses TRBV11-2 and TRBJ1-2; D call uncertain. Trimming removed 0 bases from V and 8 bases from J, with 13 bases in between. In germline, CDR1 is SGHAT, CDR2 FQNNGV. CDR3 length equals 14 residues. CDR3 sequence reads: CASSLDRLGIGYTF. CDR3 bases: TGTGCCAGCAGCTTAGATCGGTTGGGGATCGGCTACACCTTC.

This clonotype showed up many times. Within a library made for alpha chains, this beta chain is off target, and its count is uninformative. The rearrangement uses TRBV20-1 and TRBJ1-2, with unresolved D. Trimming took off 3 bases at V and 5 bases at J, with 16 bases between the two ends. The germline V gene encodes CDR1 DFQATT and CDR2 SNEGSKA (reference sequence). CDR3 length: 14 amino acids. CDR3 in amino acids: CSASAGYGPYGYTF. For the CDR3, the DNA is TGCAGTGCTAGCGCGGGCTATGGGCCGTATGGCTACACCTTC.

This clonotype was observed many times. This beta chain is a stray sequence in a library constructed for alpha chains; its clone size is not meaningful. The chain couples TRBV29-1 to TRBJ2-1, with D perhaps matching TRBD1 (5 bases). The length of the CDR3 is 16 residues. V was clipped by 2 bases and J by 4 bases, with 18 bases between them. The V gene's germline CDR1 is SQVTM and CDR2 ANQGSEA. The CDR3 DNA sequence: TGCAGCGTTGAAAATGGTCTGACAGACCCGTACAATGAGCAGTTCTTC. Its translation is CSVENGLTDPYNEQFF.

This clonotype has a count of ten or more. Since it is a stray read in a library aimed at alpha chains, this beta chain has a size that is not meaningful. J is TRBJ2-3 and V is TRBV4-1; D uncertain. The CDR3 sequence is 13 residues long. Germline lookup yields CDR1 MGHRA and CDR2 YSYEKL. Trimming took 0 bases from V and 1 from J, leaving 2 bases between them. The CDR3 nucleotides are TGCGCCAGCAGCCAAGAGGGCACAGATACGCAGTATTTT. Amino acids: CASSQEGTDTQYF.

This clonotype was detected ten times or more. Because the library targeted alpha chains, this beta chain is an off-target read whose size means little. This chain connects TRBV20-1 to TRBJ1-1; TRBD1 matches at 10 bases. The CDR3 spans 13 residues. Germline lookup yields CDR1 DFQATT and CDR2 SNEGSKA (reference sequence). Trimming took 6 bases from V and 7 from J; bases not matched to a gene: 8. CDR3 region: CSAGRQGAGEAFF. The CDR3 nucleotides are TGCAGTGCGGGACGACAGGGGGCGGGTGAAGCTTTCTTT.

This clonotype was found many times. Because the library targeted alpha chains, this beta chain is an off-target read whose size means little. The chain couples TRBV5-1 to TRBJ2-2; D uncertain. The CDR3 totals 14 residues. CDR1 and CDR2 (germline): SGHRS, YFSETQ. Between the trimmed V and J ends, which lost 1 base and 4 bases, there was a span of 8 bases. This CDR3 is CASSLSPTTGELFF. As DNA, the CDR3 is TGCGCCAGCAGCTTGAGCCCCACCACCGGGGAGCTGTTTTTT. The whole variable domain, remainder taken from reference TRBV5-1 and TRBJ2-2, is KAGVTQTPRYLIKTRGQQVTLSCSPISGHRSVSWYQQTPGQGLQFLFEYFSETQRNKGNFPGRFSGRQFSNSRSEMNVSTLELGDSALYLCASSLSPTTGELFFGEGSRLTVL.

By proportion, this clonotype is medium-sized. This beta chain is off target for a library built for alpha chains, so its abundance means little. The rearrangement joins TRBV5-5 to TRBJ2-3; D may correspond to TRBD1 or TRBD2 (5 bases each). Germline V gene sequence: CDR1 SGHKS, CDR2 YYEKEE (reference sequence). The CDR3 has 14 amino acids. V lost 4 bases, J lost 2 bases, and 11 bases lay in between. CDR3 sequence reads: CASSSRGATDTQYF. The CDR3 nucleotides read TGTGCCAGCAGCAGTAGAGGGGCCACAGATACGCAGTATTTT.

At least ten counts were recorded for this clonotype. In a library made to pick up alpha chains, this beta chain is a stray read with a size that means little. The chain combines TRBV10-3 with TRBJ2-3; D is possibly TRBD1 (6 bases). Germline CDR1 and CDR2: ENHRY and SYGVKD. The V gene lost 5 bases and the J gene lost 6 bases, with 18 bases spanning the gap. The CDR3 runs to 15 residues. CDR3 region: CAISTGTQGGDTQYF. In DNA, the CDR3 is TGTGCCATCAGTACAGGGACACAAGGTGGGGATACGCAGTATTTT.

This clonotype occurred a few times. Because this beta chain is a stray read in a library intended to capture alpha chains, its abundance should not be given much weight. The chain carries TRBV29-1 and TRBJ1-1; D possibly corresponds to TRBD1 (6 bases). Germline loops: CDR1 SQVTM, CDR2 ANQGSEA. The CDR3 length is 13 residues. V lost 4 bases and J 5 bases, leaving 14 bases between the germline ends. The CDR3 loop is CSVGNGGRTEAFF. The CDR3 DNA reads TGCAGCGTTGGGAATGGGGGGCGGACTGAAGCTTTCTTT.

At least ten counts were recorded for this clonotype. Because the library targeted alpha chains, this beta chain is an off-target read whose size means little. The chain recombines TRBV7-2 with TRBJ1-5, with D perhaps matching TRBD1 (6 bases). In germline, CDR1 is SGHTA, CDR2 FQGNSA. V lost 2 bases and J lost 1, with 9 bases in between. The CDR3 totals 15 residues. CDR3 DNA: TGTGCCAGCAGCTTATCCAGGGGAAGCAATCAGCCCCAGCATTTT. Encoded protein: CASSLSRGSNQPQHF.

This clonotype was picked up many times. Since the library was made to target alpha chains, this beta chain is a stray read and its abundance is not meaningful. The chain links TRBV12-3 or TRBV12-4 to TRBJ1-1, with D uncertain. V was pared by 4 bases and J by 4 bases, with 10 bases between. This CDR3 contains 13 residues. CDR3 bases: TGTGCCAGCAGTTCCTATTCTGCCACTGAAGCTTTCTTT. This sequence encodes CASSSYSATEAFF.

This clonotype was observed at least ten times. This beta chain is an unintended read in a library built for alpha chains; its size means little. CDR3: CASSIVYTANYGYTF. In nucleotides, the CDR3 is TGTGCCAGTAGTATAGTCTACACTGCTAACTATGGCTACACCTTC. The V and J genes are TRBV19 and TRBJ1-2; no definite D call. Germline CDR1 and CDR2: LNHDA and SQIVND (reference sequence). This CDR3 has 15 residues. Between the trimmed V and J ends, which lost 1 base and 0 bases, there was a span of 9 bases.

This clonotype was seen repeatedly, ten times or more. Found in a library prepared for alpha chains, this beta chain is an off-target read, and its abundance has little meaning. As DNA, the CDR3 is TGTGCCATCAACCGGAGGGGCTCCTACAATGAGCAGTTCTTC. It yields the protein CAINRRGSYNEQFF. The chain has TRBV10-3 and TRBJ2-1, with D possibly matching TRBD2 (6 bases). The CDR3 runs to 14 residues. The V gene's germline CDR1 is ENHRY and CDR2 SYGVKD. V was trimmed by 7 bases and J by 0 bases, leaving 10 bases between them.

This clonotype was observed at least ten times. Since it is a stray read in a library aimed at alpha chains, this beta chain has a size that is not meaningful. The CDR3, as DNA: TGTGCCAGCAGCCAGGACAGGGGCACCGGGGAGCTGTTTTTT. This sequence encodes CASSQDRGTGELFF. The V call is TRBV3-1, the J call TRBJ2-2, with TRBD1 matching over 9 bases. The V and J ends lost 3 bases and 4 bases, in that order; junction bases with no gene match: 0. Per germline, CDR1 LGHDT and CDR2 YNNKEL (reference sequence). This CDR3 spans 14 amino acids.

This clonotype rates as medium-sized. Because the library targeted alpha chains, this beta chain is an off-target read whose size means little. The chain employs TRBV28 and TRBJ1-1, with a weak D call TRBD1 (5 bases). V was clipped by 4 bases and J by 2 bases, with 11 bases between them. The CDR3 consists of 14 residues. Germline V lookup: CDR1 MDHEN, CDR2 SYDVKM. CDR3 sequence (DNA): TGTGCCAGCAGTTCGACAGCCCTTAACACTGAAGCTTTCTTT. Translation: CASSSTALNTEAFF.

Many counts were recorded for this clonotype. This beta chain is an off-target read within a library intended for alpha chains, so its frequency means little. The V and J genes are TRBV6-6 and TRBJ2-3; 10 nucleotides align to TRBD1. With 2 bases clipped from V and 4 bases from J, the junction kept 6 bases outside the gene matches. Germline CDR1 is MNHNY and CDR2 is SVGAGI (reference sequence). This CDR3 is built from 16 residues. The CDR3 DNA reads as TGTGCCAGCAGTTACCTGGACAGGGGGGCCCCAGATACGCAGTATTTT. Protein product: CASSYLDRGAPDTQYF.

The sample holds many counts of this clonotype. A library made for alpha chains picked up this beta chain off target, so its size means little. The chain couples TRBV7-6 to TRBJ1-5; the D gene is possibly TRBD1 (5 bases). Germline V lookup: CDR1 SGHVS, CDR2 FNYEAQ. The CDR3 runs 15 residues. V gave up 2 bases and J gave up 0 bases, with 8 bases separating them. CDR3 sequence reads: CASSLTGDSNQPQHF. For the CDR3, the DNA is TGTGCCAGCAGCTTAACGGGGGATAGCAATCAGCCCCAGCATTTT.

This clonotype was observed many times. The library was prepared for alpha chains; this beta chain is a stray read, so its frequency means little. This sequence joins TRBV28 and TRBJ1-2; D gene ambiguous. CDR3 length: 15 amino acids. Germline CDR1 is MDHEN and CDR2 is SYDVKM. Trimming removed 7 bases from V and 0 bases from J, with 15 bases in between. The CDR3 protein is CASTLGGSSNYGYTF. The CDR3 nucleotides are TGTGCCAGCACCCTGGGCGGGAGTTCTAACTATGGCTACACCTTC.